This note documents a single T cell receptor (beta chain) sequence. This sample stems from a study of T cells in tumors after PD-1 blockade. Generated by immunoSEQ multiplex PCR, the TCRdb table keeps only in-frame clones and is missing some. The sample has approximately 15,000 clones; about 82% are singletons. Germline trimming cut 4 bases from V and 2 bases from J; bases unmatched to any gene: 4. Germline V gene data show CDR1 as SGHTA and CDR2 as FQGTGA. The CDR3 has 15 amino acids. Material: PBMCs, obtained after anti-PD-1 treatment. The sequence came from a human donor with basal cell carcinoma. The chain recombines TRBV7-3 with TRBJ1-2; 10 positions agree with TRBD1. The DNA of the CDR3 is TGTGCCAGCAGCTCGACAGGGGGCTCCAACTATGGCTACACCTTC. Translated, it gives CASSSTGGSNYGYTF.